The clone carrying this T cell receptor beta chain was seen a handful of times. The antigen remains undetermined. This clone may be a read error of a much larger clone one base away. Per sequencing run, 15-18 subjects together gave over 170 million TCR-beta sequences. Each CDR3 protein is one row after TCRdb ran MiXCR on the 5' RACE reads. The sample has about 59,000 distinct CDR3 sequences, about an eighth seen once. The data originate from a study of neurological immune-mediated disorders. Study-wide points: No sharing of CDR3 amino acid sequences was observed among expanded clones across subjects, suggesting private repertoires in all groups. Multiple sclerosis, the disease with the least TCR clonal expansion, fell below healthy controls, whereas HTLV-1-associated myelopathy showed the most.

The source is a woman in her fifties or sixties with HTLV-1-associated myelopathy (HAM/TSP). Sequencing used PBMCs.

The CDR3 loop is CASSLGEGAYEQYF. The DNA of the CDR3 is TGTGCCAGCAGCTTAGGCGAGGGGGCCTACGAGCAGTACTTC. The chain couples TRBV7-7 to TRBJ2-7, with a possible D match to TRBD1 (6 bases). The CDR3 loop spans 14 amino acids. Deletions cut 1 base from V and 2 bases from J, with 9 bases between. Germline lookup yields CDR1 SSHAT and CDR2 FNYEAQ (reference sequence).